This is a list of T cell receptor beta chains from one sample in a study of CD4 T cells in relation to SARS-CoV-2 and coronaviruses. Generated by immunoSEQ multiplex PCR, the TCRdb table keeps only in-frame clones and is missing some. The sample yields about 21,000 clones, less than 75% seen once. These receptors have no known antigen. The material sequenced was CD4+ T cells from PBMCs, cultured in vitro. Receptor source: a human donor in good health. The CDR3 runs from the conserved cysteine through the conserved F or W. The order of the fields is CDR3 protein, CDR3 DNA, D gene, clone size, V gene, J gene. A D gene is named only where the DNA matches it firmly. Clone size is stated in some rows and not others, as once, few, many or a class when expanded.

cdr3_aa: CAWSSPGRTNEQYF
cdr3_nt: TGTGCCTGGAGCTCCCCCGGACGGACAAACGAGCAGTACTTC
d_call: -
clone_size: few
v_call: TRBV30
j_call: TRBJ2-7

cdr3_aa: CASRKSDREYSPLHF
cdr3_nt: TGTGCCAGCAGAAAAAGCGACAGGGAATATTCACCCCTCCACTTT
d_call: TRBD1
clone_size: -
v_call: TRBV28
j_call: TRBJ1-6

cdr3_aa: CASSEVDGTTFYQPQHF
cdr3_nt: TGTGCCAGCAGTGAAGTGGACGGAACTACCTTTTATCAGCCCCAGCATTTT
d_call: -
clone_size: few
v_call: TRBV6-1
j_call: TRBJ1-5

cdr3_aa: CASSLDWGNNQPQHF
cdr3_nt: TGTGCCAGCAGCTTAGATTGGGGTAACAATCAGCCCCAGCATTTT
d_call: -
clone_size: few
v_call: TRBV7-2
j_call: TRBJ1-5

cdr3_aa: CASSLALRLNNEQFF
cdr3_nt: TGTGCCAGCAGCTTAGCGTTGCGGCTTAACAATGAGCAGTTCTTC
d_call: -
clone_size: few
v_call: TRBV7-9
j_call: TRBJ2-1

cdr3_aa: CASSGGVVNEQFF
cdr3_nt: TGTGCCAGCAGTGGGGGAGTTGTCAATGAGCAGTTCTTC
d_call: -
clone_size: -
v_call: TRBV6-2/TRBV6-3
j_call: TRBJ2-1

cdr3_aa: CASSATSGGTGELFF
cdr3_nt: TGTGCCAGCAGCGCTACTAGCGGGGGCACCGGGGAGCTGTTTTTT
d_call: TRBD2
clone_size: few
v_call: TRBV2
j_call: TRBJ2-2

cdr3_aa: CASSDYRGPYEQYF
cdr3_nt: TGTGCCAGCAGTGACTACAGGGGTCCCTACGAGCAGTACTTC
d_call: TRBD1
clone_size: -
v_call: TRBV2
j_call: TRBJ2-7

cdr3_aa: CASSPRGASYEQYF
cdr3_nt: TGTGCCAGCAGCCCTCGGGGGGCCTCCTACGAGCAGTACTTC
d_call: -
clone_size: few
v_call: TRBV5-4
j_call: TRBJ2-7

cdr3_aa: CASTPQRAYSNQPQHF
cdr3_nt: TGTGCCAGCACCCCACAGAGAGCCTATAGCAATCAGCCCCAGCATTTT
d_call: -
clone_size: -
v_call: TRBV28
j_call: TRBJ1-5

cdr3_aa: CASSELAGGPPFF
cdr3_nt: TGTGCCAGCAGTGAACTAGCGGGGGGGCCCCCGTTCTTC
d_call: TRBD2
clone_size: -
v_call: TRBV2
j_call: TRBJ2-1

cdr3_aa: CASRPGPLLDTQYF
cdr3_nt: TGTGCCAGCCGGCCCGGCCCCCTACTGGATACGCAGTATTTT
d_call: -
clone_size: once
v_call: TRBV19
j_call: TRBJ2-3

cdr3_aa: CASSQGRGPYNEQFF
cdr3_nt: TGTGCCAGCAGCCAGGGTCGCGGACCCTACAATGAGCAGTTCTTC
d_call: -
clone_size: -
v_call: TRBV3-1/TRBV3-2
j_call: TRBJ2-1

cdr3_aa: CSAKGGGGAFF
cdr3_nt: TGCAGTGCCAAGGGGGGCGGGGGAGCTTTCTTT
d_call: -
clone_size: -
v_call: TRBV20-1
j_call: TRBJ1-1

cdr3_aa: CASSRRGEGPYNEQFF
cdr3_nt: TGTGCCAGCAGCCGACGGGGGGAGGGCCCTTACAATGAGCAGTTCTTC
d_call: TRBD2
clone_size: few
v_call: TRBV3-1/TRBV3-2
j_call: TRBJ2-1

cdr3_aa: CASSPRTSGNTGELFF
cdr3_nt: TGCGCCAGCAGCCCGAGGACTAGCGGGAACACCGGGGAGCTGTTTTTT
d_call: TRBD2
clone_size: -
v_call: TRBV5-1
j_call: TRBJ2-2

cdr3_aa: CASSFGTDPYEQYF
cdr3_nt: TGCGCCAGCAGCTTCGGGACAGATCCCTACGAGCAGTACTTC
d_call: TRBD1
clone_size: once
v_call: TRBV5-1
j_call: TRBJ2-7

cdr3_aa: CASSQLQGQNTGELFF
cdr3_nt: TGTGCCAGCAGCCAACTTCAGGGACAAAACACCGGGGAGCTGTTTTTT
d_call: -
clone_size: few
v_call: TRBV4-2
j_call: TRBJ2-2

cdr3_aa: CASSPGGGEELFF
cdr3_nt: TGTGCCAGCAGCCCGGGGGGTGGGGAGGAGCTGTTTTTT
d_call: TRBD2
clone_size: -
v_call: TRBV9
j_call: TRBJ2-2

cdr3_aa: CASSLGGDSYGYTF
cdr3_nt: TGTGCCAGCAGCTTAGGGGGGGATAGCTATGGCTACACCTTC
d_call: -
clone_size: once
v_call: TRBV7-2
j_call: TRBJ1-2

cdr3_aa: CASSVGTSGRVSSTDTQYF
cdr3_nt: TGCGCCAGCAGCGTCGGGACTAGCGGGAGGGTGTCTAGCACAGATACGCAGTATTTT
d_call: TRBD2
clone_size: -
v_call: TRBV5-1
j_call: TRBJ2-3

cdr3_aa: CASSLGSHGQGYSPLHF
cdr3_nt: TGTGCCAGCAGCTTAGGTTCCCACGGACAGGGCTACTCACCCCTCCACTTT
d_call: TRBD1
clone_size: -
v_call: TRBV11-2
j_call: TRBJ1-6

cdr3_aa: CASSQGIRTGGNNEQFF
cdr3_nt: TGTGCCAGCAGCCAAGGAATAAGGACAGGGGGGAACAATGAGCAGTTCTTC
d_call: TRBD1
clone_size: -
v_call: TRBV4-2
j_call: TRBJ2-1

cdr3_aa: CASSFGTFGNTIYF
cdr3_nt: TGTGCCAGCAGTTTCGGGACATTTGGAAACACCATATATTTT
d_call: -
clone_size: -
v_call: TRBV7-9
j_call: TRBJ1-3

cdr3_aa: CASSLRRLAGTDTQYF
cdr3_nt: TGTGCCAGCAGCTTAAGGAGACTAGCGGGAACAGATACGCAGTATTTT
d_call: TRBD2
clone_size: -
v_call: TRBV5-6
j_call: TRBJ2-3

cdr3_aa: CASRRSGGSSYNEQFF
cdr3_nt: TGTGCCAGCCGCCGGTCGGGGGGCAGTTCCTACAATGAGCAGTTCTTC
d_call: -
clone_size: -
v_call: TRBV6-2/TRBV6-3
j_call: TRBJ2-1

cdr3_aa: CATSESVKYSNQPQHF
cdr3_nt: TGTGCCACCAGTGAATCGGTGAAGTATAGCAATCAGCCCCAGCATTTT
d_call: -
clone_size: few
v_call: TRBV24-1
j_call: TRBJ1-5

cdr3_aa: CASSLRVASPTF
cdr3_nt: TGTGCCAGCAGCCTCCGGGTGGCATCCCCCACCTTC
d_call: -
clone_size: -
v_call: TRBV28
j_call: TRBJ1-2

cdr3_aa: CAWSVLQGGNTIYF
cdr3_nt: TGTGCCTGGAGTGTACTTCAGGGGGGAAACACCATATATTTT
d_call: -
clone_size: -
v_call: TRBV30
j_call: TRBJ1-3

cdr3_aa: CASSYGVVQPQHF
cdr3_nt: TGTGCCAGCAGTTATGGGGTTGTTCAGCCCCAGCATTTT
d_call: -
clone_size: -
v_call: TRBV6-2/TRBV6-3
j_call: TRBJ1-5

cdr3_aa: CASSDGAAGGYTF
cdr3_nt: TGTGCCAGCAGTGATGGGGCCGCAGGTGGCTACACCTTC
d_call: -
clone_size: -
v_call: TRBV2
j_call: TRBJ1-2

cdr3_aa: CASSRTGDEQYF
cdr3_nt: TGTGCCAGCAGCCGAACAGGGGACGAGCAGTACTTC
d_call: TRBD1
clone_size: few
v_call: TRBV12-3/TRBV12-4
j_call: TRBJ2-7